These T cell receptor beta chains were read from a single sample in a study of a mutant IDH1 vaccine in newly diagnosed glioma. Using immunoSEQ multiplex PCR, the repertoire was profiled, and TCRdb retains in-frame clones only, with some absent. The repertoire consists of over 45,000 clones, with 80% to 95% occurring once and the leading ten covering less than 2.5%. Their antigen targets remain unknown. The sequenced sample was PBMCs, obtained from a glioma patient whose treatment included an IDH1 peptide vaccine. Receptors were obtained from a man aged 45 to 65 with glioma. Both conserved end residues are part of each CDR3. The order of the fields is D gene, J gene, clone size, V gene, CDR3 protein, CDR3 DNA. D genes are given only for firm matches. The size of a clone is reported for some rows only, either as once, few or many, or as a class for expanded clones.

>TRBD2|TRBJ2-5|.|TRBV28
CASSYGGSKETQYF
TGTGCCAGCAGTTACGGGGGGTCGAAAGAGACCCAGTACTTC
>TRBD2|TRBJ2-3|once|TRBV5-1
CASSSLDGTSGDTQYF
TGCGCCAGCAGCTCACTCGATGGGACTAGCGGAGATACGCAGTATTTT
>.|TRBJ2-2|.|TRBV4-3
CASSQLQGNTGELFF
TGCGCCAGCAGCCAGCTACAGGGGAACACCGGGGAGCTGTTTTTT
>TRBD1|TRBJ1-2|.|TRBV27
CASSLSGTGNSLGGYTF
TGTGCCAGCAGTTTATCGGGGACAGGTAACTCGTTGGGTGGCTACACCTTC
>TRBD2|TRBJ2-3|.|TRBV15
CAISGGGAQDTQYF
TGTGCCATTTCGGGAGGGGGGGCACAAGATACGCAGTATTTT
>.|TRBJ2-7|.|TRBV6-1
CASSEGQQYEQYF
TGTGCCAGCAGTGAAGGACAGCAATACGAGCAGTACTTC
>TRBD1|TRBJ2-1|.|TRBV5-4
CASSLDRGFDNEQFF
TGTGCCAGCAGCCTAGACAGGGGTTTCGACAATGAGCAGTTCTTC
>TRBD1|TRBJ1-6|.|TRBV5-4
CASSLGQGAYNSPLHF
TGTGCCAGCAGCTTGGGACAGGGGGCCTATAATTCACCCCTCCACTTT
>.|TRBJ2-5|.|TRBV29-1
CSVEGVKGPGETQYF
TGCAGCGTTGAGGGGGTAAAGGGGCCGGGGGAGACCCAGTACTTC
>TRBD1|TRBJ1-2|.|TRBV7-2
CASSLRDSRPNYGYTF
TGTGCCAGCAGCCTGCGGGACAGCCGCCCTAACTATGGCTACACCTTC
>.|TRBJ1-2|.|TRBV6-5
CASSYRLGSYTF
TGTGCCAGCAGTTACAGACTGGGGAGCTACACCTTC
>TRBD1|TRBJ2-7|.|TRBV6-5
CASSFRGQTYEQYF
TGTGCCAGCAGTTTTAGGGGACAGACCTACGAGCAGTACTTC
>.|TRBJ2-6|once|TRBV29-1
CSVEIRGRSLEYGANVLTF
TGCAGCGTTGAAATACGGGGGCGATCCCTGGAATATGGGGCCAACGTCCTGACTTTC
>.|TRBJ2-7|.|TRBV9
CASSVEWTSYEQYF
TGTGCCAGCAGCGTAGAGTGGACCTCCTACGAGCAGTACTTC
>.|TRBJ2-3|.|TRBV14
CASSSRRQGPFSTDTQYF
TGTGCCAGCAGCTCACGCCGGCAGGGCCCTTTCTCCACAGATACGCAGTATTTT
>.|TRBJ2-7|.|TRBV19
CASSGRTTQEYEQYF
TGTGCCAGTAGTGGCCGGACAACACAGGAGTACGAGCAGTACTTC
>.|TRBJ2-7|.|TRBV28
CASRERAPSSYEQYF
TGTGCCAGCAGGGAGCGGGCCCCAAGCTCCTACGAGCAGTACTTC
>.|TRBJ2-3|once|TRBV27
CASSLREGDTQYF
TGTGCCAGCAGTCTGAGGGAAGGGGATACGCAGTATTTT
>TRBD1|TRBJ2-4|.|TRBV4-2
CASSASTGISMYLAKNIQYF
TGTGCCAGCAGCGCCTCGACAGGGATATCGATGTATTTGGCCAAAAACATTCAGTACTTC
>.|TRBJ2-5|.|TRBV2
CASKQGQETQYF
TGTGCCAGCAAGCAGGGGCAAGAGACCCAGTACTTC
>TRBD1|TRBJ2-7|.|TRBV6-5
CASSYGGQGATYEQYF
TGTGCCAGCAGTTACGGGGGACAGGGGGCGACCTACGAGCAGTACTTC
>.|TRBJ2-7|.|TRBV18
CASSSQGYEQYF
TGTGCCAGCTCATCGCAGGGCTACGAGCAGTACTTC
>TRBD2|TRBJ2-3|.|TRBV14
CASSAFPSGPSTDTQYF
TGTGCCAGCAGCGCCTTCCCTAGCGGGCCGAGCACAGATACGCAGTATTTT
>.|TRBJ2-2|.|TRBV7-3
CASRPAGANTGELFF
TGTGCCAGCAGGCCCGCTGGTGCCAACACCGGGGAGCTGTTTTTT
>.|TRBJ2-7|.|TRBV7-6
CASSLGAGDYEQYF
TGTGCCAGCAGCTTAGGTGCCGGAGACTACGAGCAGTACTTC
>.|TRBJ2-2|.|TRBV7-9
CASSSTDSQNTGELFF
TGTGCCAGCAGCTCGACGGACAGTCAGAACACCGGGGAGCTGTTTTTT
>.|TRBJ1-5|.|TRBV10-3
CAISRGDQPQHF
TGTGCCATCTCCCGGGGGGACCAGCCCCAGCATTTT
>.|TRBJ2-3|.|TRBV27
CASRMTRASTDTQYF
TGTGCCAGCAGAATGACTCGAGCTAGCACAGATACGCAGTATTTT
>TRBD2|TRBJ2-2|.|TRBV6-1
CASSEKGGGVTGELFF
TGTGCCAGCAGTGAAAAGGGCGGGGGGGTAACCGGGGAGCTGTTTTTT